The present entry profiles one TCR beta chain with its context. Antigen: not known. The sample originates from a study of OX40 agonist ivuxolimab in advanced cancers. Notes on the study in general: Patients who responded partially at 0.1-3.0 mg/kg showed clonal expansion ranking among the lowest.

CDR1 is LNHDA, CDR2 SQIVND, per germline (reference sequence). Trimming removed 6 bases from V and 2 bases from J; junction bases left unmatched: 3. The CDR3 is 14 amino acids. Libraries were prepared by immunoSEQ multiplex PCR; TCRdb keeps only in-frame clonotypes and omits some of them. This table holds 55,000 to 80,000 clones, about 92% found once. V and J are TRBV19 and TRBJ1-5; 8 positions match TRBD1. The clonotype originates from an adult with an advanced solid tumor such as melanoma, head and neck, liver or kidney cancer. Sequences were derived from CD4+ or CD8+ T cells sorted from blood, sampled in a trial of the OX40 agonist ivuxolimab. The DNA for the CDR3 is TGTGCCAGTAGCGACAGGGGCCGCAATCAGCCCCAGCATTTT. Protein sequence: CASSDRGRNQPQHF.